The 12 T cell receptor beta chains below were found in one sample sequenced in a study of T cells in Graves' hyperthyroidism and ophthalmopathy. Amplification of TCR beta CDR3 regions used RNA as the template. HTBI primers drove first-round RT-PCR of the TCR CDR3. TCRdb used MiXCR to reprocess the multiplex PCR reads, holding one entry per CDR3 protein. Here the sample spans 700,000 to 850,000 distinct CDR3 sequences, under 45% being singletons. The sequenced sample consisted of blood. The receptors here all came from a woman aged 40 to 55 with Graves' hyperthyroidism.

This clonotype was detected many times. The rearrangement uses TRBV7-9 and TRBJ2-5; a possible D gene is TRBD2 (5 bases). V was trimmed by 5 bases and J by 2 bases, leaving 12 bases between them. This CDR3 comprises 14 residues. CDR1 is SEHNR, CDR2 FQNEAQ, per germline (reference sequence). The CDR3 DNA reads TGTGCCAGCAGCCCAGGACTTTCTCAAGAGACCCAGTACTTC. Its protein is CASSPGLSQETQYF.

The chain combines TRBV19 with TRBJ1-1; D not resolved. Germline-derived CDR1 and CDR2 are LNHDA and SQIVND (reference sequence). Trimming left V 5 bases short and J 1 base short, with 11 bases between. The CDR3 totals 14 residues. CDR3 sequence reads: CASSLDKRNTEAFF. The CDR3 DNA sequence: TGTGCCAGTAGTCTTGACAAGAGGAACACTGAAGCTTTCTTT.

There are many counts of this clonotype. J is TRBJ1-4 and V is TRBV7-9; no definite D call. V was trimmed by 6 bases and J by 4 bases, leaving 15 bases between them. Germline CDR1 and CDR2: SEHNR and FQNEAQ (reference sequence). The CDR3 spans 15 residues. Here the CDR3 reads CASRSEWAHNEKLFF. The CDR3 DNA reads TGTGCCAGCAGGTCGGAGTGGGCCCATAATGAAAAACTGTTTTTT.

There are many counts of this clonotype. The chain recombines TRBV4-3 with TRBJ1-6; no clear D gene. Germline values: CDR1 LGHNA, CDR2 YSLEER. The V end lost 1 base, the J end lost 6 bases, and 16 bases lay between the germline ends. The CDR3 has 17 amino acids. CDR3 in amino acids: CASSQAQWAGTNSPLHF. CDR3 DNA sequence: TGCGCCAGCAGCCAAGCCCAATGGGCAGGTACTAATTCACCCCTCCACTTT.

This clonotype was counted ten times or more. This chain joins TRBV12-3 or TRBV12-4 and TRBJ1-3; maybe TRBD1 (6 bases). Trimming cost V 4 bases and J 4 bases, with 14 bases left between them. The CDR3 is 15 residues long. The CDR3: CASSSRDIRGNTIYF. DNA of the CDR3: TGTGCCAGCAGTTCCCGGGACATAAGGGGAAACACCATATATTTT.

This clonotype was counted ten times or more. J is TRBJ1-2 and V is TRBV24-1; TRBD1 matches at 7 bases. Losses at the gene ends were 3 bases for V and 2 bases for J; bases not matched to a gene: 2. Germline V gene lookup returns CDR1 KGHDR and CDR2 SFDVKD. CDR3 size: 14 residues. In DNA form, the CDR3 reads TGTGCCACCAGTGATCGGACAGGAAACTATGGCTACACCTTC. Translating it yields CATSDRTGNYGYTF.

This clonotype occurred once. The V and J genes are TRBV10-1 and TRBJ2-1; 10 positions agree with TRBD2. V shed 6 bases, J shed 6 bases, and the junction held 5 bases outside the gene matches. Germline CDR1 and CDR2: WNHNN and SYGVQD (reference sequence). CDR3 length equals 14 residues. CDR3 sequence: CASSPSGSINEQFF. DNA for the CDR3: TGCGCCAGCAGCCCTAGCGGGAGCATCAATGAGCAGTTCTTC.

This clonotype came up many times. The chain is built from TRBV29-1 and TRBJ1-2; D unresolved. This CDR3 is 14 amino acids long. Germline-derived CDR1 and CDR2 are SQVTM and ANQGSEA. Trimming stripped 6 bases from V and 1 base from J, with 15 bases between. The CDR3 bases are TGCAGCGTCCTCACGATGACTAATAACTATGGCTACACCTTC. Protein product: CSVLTMTNNYGYTF.

This clonotype has just a few counts. This chain links TRBV7-9 with TRBJ2-7; no reliable D call. V was cut by 6 bases and J by 0 bases, with 15 bases left in between. Per germline, CDR1 SEHNR and CDR2 FQNEAQ (reference sequence). The CDR3 contains 15 residues. The CDR3 DNA follows: TGTGCCAGCAGTTCCCTACCGACGGCCTCCTACGAGCAGTACTTC. As protein: CASSSLPTASYEQYF.

At least ten counts were recorded for this clonotype. CDR3 bases: TGTGCCAGCAGTTACTCGCAGGTCTATGGCTACACCTTC. This gives the protein CASSYSQVYGYTF. The rearrangement links TRBV6-5 to TRBJ1-2; D remains unclear. Trimming took off 0 bases at V and 4 bases at J, with 6 bases between the two ends. The CDR3 covers 13 residues. The germline V gene has CDR1 MNHEY and CDR2 SVGAGI.

The chain recombines TRBV19 with TRBJ2-2; 10 nucleotides agree with TRBD2. Germline CDR1 reads LNHDA; CDR2 reads SQIVND (reference sequence). The CDR3 spans 18 residues. V lost 6 bases to trimming and J lost 3 bases; unmatched junction nucleotides: 13. The CDR3 DNA reads TGTGCCAGTAGCTCGGGGGCTAGCGGGAGTCTTGACACCGGGGAGCTGTTTTTT. Protein product: CASSSGASGSLDTGELFF.

This chain uses TRBV15 with TRBJ1-2, with D tentatively TRBD1 (5 bases). The V end was cut by 3 bases, the J end by 3 bases, with 11 bases between. Germline-derived CDR1 and CDR2 are LNHNV and YYDKDF (reference sequence). This CDR3 is built from 14 residues. CDR3 region: CATSSKGLYYGYTF. CDR3 in DNA: TGTGCCACCAGCAGTAAGGGACTCTACTATGGCTACACCTTC. Full variable domain (missing parts from reference TRBV15 and TRBJ1-2): DAMVIQNPRYQVTQFGKPVTLSCSQTLNHNVMYWYQQKSSQAPKLLFHYYDKDFNNEADTPDNFQSRRPNTSFCFLDIRSPGLGDTAMYLCATSSKGLYYGYTFGSGTRLTVV.